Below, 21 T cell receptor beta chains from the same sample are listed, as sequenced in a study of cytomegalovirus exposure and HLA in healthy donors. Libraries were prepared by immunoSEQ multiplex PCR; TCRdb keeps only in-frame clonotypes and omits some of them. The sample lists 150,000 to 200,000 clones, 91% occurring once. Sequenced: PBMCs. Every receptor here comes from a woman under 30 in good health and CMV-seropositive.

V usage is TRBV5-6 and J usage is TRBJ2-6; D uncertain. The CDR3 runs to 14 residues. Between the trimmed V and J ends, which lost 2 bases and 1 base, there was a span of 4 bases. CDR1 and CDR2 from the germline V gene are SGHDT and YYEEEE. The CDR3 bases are TGTGCCAGCAGCTTTCGGTCTGGGGCCAACGTCCTGACTTTC. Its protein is CASSFRSGANVLTF. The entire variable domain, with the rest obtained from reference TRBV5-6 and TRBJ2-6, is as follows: DAGVTQSPTHLIKTRGQQVTLRCSPKSGHDTVSWYQQALGQGPQFIFQYYEEEERQRGNFPDRFSGHQFPNYSSELNVNALLLGDSALYLCASSFRSGANVLTFGAGSRLTVL.

The CDR3 protein is CASSPGGTGGYNEQFF. For the CDR3, the DNA is TGTGCCAGCAGCCCAGGGGGGACAGGGGGCTACAATGAGCAGTTCTTC. The V gene is TRBV7-9, the J gene TRBJ2-1; TRBD1 matches 11 bases. With V trimmed by 5 bases and J by 3 bases, 6 bases remained unmatched. Germline assignment: CDR1 SEHNR and CDR2 FQNEAQ (reference sequence). The CDR3 consists of 16 residues.

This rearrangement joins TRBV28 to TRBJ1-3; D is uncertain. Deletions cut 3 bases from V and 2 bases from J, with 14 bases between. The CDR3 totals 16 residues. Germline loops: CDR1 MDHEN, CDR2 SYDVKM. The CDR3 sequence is CASSFNRGFPGNTIYF. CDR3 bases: TGTGCCAGCAGTTTTAATCGGGGTTTTCCTGGAAACACCATATATTTT.

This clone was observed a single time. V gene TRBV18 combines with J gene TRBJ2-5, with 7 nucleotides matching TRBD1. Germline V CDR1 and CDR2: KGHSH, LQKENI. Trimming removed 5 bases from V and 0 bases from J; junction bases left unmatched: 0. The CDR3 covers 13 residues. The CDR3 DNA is TGTGCCAGCTCAGACAGGGACCAAGAGACCCAGTACTTC. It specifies CASSDRDQETQYF.

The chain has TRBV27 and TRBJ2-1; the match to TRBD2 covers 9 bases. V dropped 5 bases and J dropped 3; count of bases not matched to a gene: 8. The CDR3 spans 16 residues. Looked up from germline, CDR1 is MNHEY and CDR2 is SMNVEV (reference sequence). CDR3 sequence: CASSPGASGVYNEQFF. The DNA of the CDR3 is TGTGCCAGCAGTCCCGGGGCTAGCGGGGTCTACAATGAGCAGTTCTTC.

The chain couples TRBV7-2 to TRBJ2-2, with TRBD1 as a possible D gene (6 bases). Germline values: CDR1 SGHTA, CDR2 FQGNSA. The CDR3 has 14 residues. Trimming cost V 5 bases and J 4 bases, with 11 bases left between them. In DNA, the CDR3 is TGTGCCAGCAGCCAAGGACAGCTCACCGGGGAGCTGTTTTTT. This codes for CASSQGQLTGELFF.

The CDR3 DNA is TGTGCCAGCACCACGACCCGCCCTTCGGGTAGCAATCAGCCCCAGCATTTT. This sequence encodes CASTTTRPSGSNQPQHF. The rearrangement links TRBV27 to TRBJ1-5; D is uncertain. The CDR3 is 17 residues long. Germline V CDR1 and CDR2: MNHEY, SMNVEV (reference sequence). Trimming shortened V by 7 bases and J by 0 bases, and 19 bases separated the two germline ends.

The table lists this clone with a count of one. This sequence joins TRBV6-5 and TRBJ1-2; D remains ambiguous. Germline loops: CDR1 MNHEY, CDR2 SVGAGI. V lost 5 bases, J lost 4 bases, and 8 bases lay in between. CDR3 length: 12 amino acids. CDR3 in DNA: TGTGCCAGCAGTGTGACGGGCTATGGCTACACCTTC. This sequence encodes CASSVTGYGYTF.

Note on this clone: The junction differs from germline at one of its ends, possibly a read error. CDR3 amino acids: CASSQGTSGRNF. CDR3 nucleotides: TGTGCCAGCAGCCAAGGGACTAGCGGGAGGAACTTC. The chain couples TRBV2 to TRBJ2-7; 15 positions match TRBD2. Germline CDR1 and CDR2: SNHLY and FYNNEI. CDR3 size: 12 residues.

The CDR3 coding sequence is TGCGCCAGCAGCCCTCGACAGGGGGCCCGGGGGCAGTACTTC. It specifies CASSPRQGARGQYF. J is TRBJ2-7 and V is TRBV5-1; 10 nucleotides line up with TRBD1. Unmatched junction bases numbered 10, after V lost 4 bases and J lost 9 bases. This CDR3 has 14 residues. Germline-derived CDR1 and CDR2 are SGHRS and YFSETQ.

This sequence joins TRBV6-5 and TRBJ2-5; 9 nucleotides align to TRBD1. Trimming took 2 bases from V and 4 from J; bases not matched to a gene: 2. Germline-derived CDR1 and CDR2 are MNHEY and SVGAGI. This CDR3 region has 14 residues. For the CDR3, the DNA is TGTGCCAGCAGTTACCTGACAGGGGGAGAGACCCAGTACTTC. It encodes CASSYLTGGETQYF.

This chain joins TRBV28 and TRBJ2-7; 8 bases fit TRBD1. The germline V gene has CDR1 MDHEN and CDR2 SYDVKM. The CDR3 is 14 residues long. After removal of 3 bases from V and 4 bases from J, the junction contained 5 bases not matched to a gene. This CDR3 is CASSFGRGQYEQYF. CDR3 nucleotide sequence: TGTGCCAGCAGTTTTGGCAGGGGGCAGTACGAGCAGTACTTC. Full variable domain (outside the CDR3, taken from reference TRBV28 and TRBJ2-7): DVKVTQSSRYLVKRTGEKVFLECVQDMDHENMFWYRQDPGLGLRLIYFSYDVKMKEKGDIPEGYSVSREKKERFSLILESASTNQTSMYLCASSFGRGQYEQYFGPGTRLTVT.

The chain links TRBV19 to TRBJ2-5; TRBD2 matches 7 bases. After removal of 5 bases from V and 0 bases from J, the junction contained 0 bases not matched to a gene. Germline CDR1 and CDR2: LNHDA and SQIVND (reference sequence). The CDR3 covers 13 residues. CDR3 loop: CASSLADQETQYF. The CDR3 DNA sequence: TGTGCCAGTAGTCTAGCGGACCAAGAGACCCAGTACTTC.

CDR3 in amino acids: CATSSAGGTETQYF. The CDR3 DNA is TGTGCCACCAGCAGTGCCGGGGGTACGGAGACCCAGTACTTC. The chain has TRBV15 and TRBJ2-5; D might be TRBD2 (6 bases). The V end was cut by 3 bases, the J end by 5 bases, with 13 bases between. The CDR3 has 14 amino acids. Germline assignment: CDR1 LNHNV and CDR2 YYDKDF (reference sequence).

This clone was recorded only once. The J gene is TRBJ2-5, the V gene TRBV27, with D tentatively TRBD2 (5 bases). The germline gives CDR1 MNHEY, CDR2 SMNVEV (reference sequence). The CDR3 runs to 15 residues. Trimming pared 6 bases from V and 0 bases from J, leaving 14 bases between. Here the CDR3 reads CASSSEAADQETQYF. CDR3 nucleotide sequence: TGTGCCAGCAGCAGCGAGGCAGCGGACCAAGAGACCCAGTACTTC.

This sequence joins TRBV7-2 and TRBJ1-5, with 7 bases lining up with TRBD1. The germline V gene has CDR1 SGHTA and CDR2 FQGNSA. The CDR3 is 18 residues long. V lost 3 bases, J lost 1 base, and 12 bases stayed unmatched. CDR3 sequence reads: CASSLEPTGPLSNQPQHF. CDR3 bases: TGTGCCAGCAGCTTGGAACCGACAGGGCCCCTCAGCAATCAGCCCCAGCATTTT.

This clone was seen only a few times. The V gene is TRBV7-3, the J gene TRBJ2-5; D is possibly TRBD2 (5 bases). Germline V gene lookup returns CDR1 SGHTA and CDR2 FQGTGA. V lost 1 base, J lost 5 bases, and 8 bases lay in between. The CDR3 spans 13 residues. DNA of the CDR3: TGTGCCAGCAGCTTAAACCCGGGGGAGACCCAGTACTTC. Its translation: CASSLNPGETQYF.

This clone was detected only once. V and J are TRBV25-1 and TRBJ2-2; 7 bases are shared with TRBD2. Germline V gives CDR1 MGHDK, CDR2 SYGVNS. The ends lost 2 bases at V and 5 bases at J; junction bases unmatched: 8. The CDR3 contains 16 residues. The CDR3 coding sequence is TGTGCCAGCAGTGAAGCCAGCGGGGTTCGGACCGGGGAGCTGTTTTTT. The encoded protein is CASSEASGVRTGELFF.

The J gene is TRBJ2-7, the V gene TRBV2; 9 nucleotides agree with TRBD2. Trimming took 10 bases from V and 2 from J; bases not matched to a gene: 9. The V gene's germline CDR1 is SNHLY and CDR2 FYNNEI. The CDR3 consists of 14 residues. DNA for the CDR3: TGTGCCACCTCTGAGCGGGGGGAGACCTACGAGCAGTACTTC. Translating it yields CATSERGETYEQYF.

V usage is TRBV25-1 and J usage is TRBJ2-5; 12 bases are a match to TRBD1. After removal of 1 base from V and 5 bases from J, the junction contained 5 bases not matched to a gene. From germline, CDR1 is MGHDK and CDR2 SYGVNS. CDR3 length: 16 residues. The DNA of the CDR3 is TGTGCCAGCAGTGAATCGGGGGACAGGGGGCGCGAGACCCAGTACTTC. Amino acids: CASSESGDRGRETQYF.

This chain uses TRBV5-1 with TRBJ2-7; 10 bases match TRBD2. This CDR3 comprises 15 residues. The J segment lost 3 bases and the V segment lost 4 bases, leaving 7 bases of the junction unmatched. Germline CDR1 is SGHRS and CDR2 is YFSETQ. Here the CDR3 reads CASSPRTSGGYEQYF. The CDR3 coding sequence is TGCGCCAGCAGCCCTCGGACTAGCGGAGGCTACGAGCAGTACTTC.